The 31 T cell receptor beta chains listed next were all sequenced from one sample in a study of chemoradiotherapy in HPV16-positive cancers. Generated by immunoSEQ multiplex PCR, the TCRdb table keeps only in-frame clones and is missing some. The sample carries 5,500 to 6,500 clones, 80% to 90% recorded once. Sequencing was performed on tumor tissue, taken from a patient who underwent chemoradiotherapy. The receptors shown here come from a human donor with HPV-associated anogenital cancer.

The chain couples TRBV25-1 to TRBJ2-5; D possibly corresponds to TRBD2 (6 bases). The CDR3 length is 13 residues. Between the trimmed V and J ends, which lost 11 bases and 7 bases, there was a span of 20 bases. The germline V gene encodes CDR1 MGHDK and CDR2 SYGVNS. CDR3 residues: CALFLAPHGTQYF. The CDR3 nucleotides read TGTGCCCTATTCCTAGCGCCCCATGGGACCCAGTACTTC. The full variable domain, with the rest looked up from reference TRBV25-1 and TRBJ2-5, is EADIYQTPRYLVIGTGKKITLECSQTMGHDKMYWYQQDPGMELHLIHYSYGVNSTEKGDLSSESTVSRIRTEHFPLTLESARPSHTSQYLCALFLAPHGTQYFGPGTRLLVL.

This clone has a handful of counts. The J gene is TRBJ2-7, the V gene TRBV19; D may be TRBD1 or TRBD2 (5 bases each). Germline V gives CDR1 LNHDA, CDR2 SQIVND (reference sequence). V dropped 5 bases and J dropped 3 bases, with 11 bases sitting between them. There are 13 residues in the CDR3. The CDR3 region is CASSDRGNYEQYF. For the CDR3, the DNA is TGTGCCAGTAGTGACCGGGGCAACTACGAGCAGTACTTC.

The chain combines TRBV6-5 with TRBJ1-4; perhaps TRBD1 as D (5 bases). Germline loops: CDR1 MNHEY, CDR2 SVGAGI. V shed 6 bases and J shed 11 bases, with 16 bases lying between them. This CDR3 spans 13 amino acids. CDR3 in amino acids: CASSSRGLRKLFF. The CDR3 DNA reads TGTGCCAGCAGCTCCCGGGGCTTAAGGAAACTGTTTTTT.

Here the CDR3 reads CSVETGDSNQPQHF. As DNA, the CDR3 is TGCAGCGTTGAGACAGGGGATAGCAATCAGCCCCAGCATTTT. V is TRBV29-1 and J is TRBJ1-5; 8 bases agree with TRBD1. Germline CDR1 is SQVTM and CDR2 is ANQGSEA. This CDR3 is 14 amino acids long. J gave up 0 bases and V 3 bases, and 1 base lay outside the gene matches.

Worth noting for this clone: This sample also contains other DNA sequences that code for the same CDR3. The chain has TRBV19 and TRBJ2-3; no firm D call. The CDR3 covers 13 residues. The germline V gene has CDR1 LNHDA and CDR2 SQIVND (reference sequence). The V and J ends lost 1 base and 1 base respectively, with 3 bases between them. CDR3 bases: TGTGCCAGTAGTATAGTCGGCACAGATACGCAGTATTTT. Translation: CASSIVGTDTQYF.

This chain joins TRBV7-3 and TRBJ2-1; 7 positions match TRBD2. Germline trimming cut 1 base from V and 4 bases from J; bases unmatched to any gene: 13. Germline CDR1 SGHTA, CDR2 FQGTGA. The CDR3 has 18 amino acids. This CDR3 is CASSLNGLGSSGYNEQFF. Here the CDR3 DNA reads TGTGCCAGCAGCTTAAACGGGTTAGGGTCTAGCGGATACAATGAGCAGTTCTTC. Full variable domain (remainder filled in from reference TRBV7-3 and TRBJ2-1): GAGVSQTPSNKVTEKGKYVELRCDPISGHTALYWYRQSLGQGPEFLIYFQGTGAADDSGLPNDRFFAVRPEGSVSTLKIQRTERGDSAVYLCASSLNGLGSSGYNEQFFGPGTRLTVL.

V gene TRBV6-5 combines with J gene TRBJ1-1; D may be TRBD1 (5 bases). This CDR3 is 14 amino acids long. Trimming cost V 8 bases and J 2 bases, with 15 bases left between them. Germline CDR1 is MNHEY and CDR2 is SVGAGI. Here the CDR3 reads CASHRRQTNTEAFF. The CDR3 coding sequence is TGTGCCAGCCACAGAAGACAGACCAACACTGAAGCTTTCTTT.

This chain joins TRBV4-2 and TRBJ2-3; tentatively, D is TRBD2 (6 bases). There are 16 residues in the CDR3. V was shortened by 4 bases and J by 2 bases, with 16 bases between the two germline ends. Germline CDR1 is LGHNA and CDR2 is YNFKEQ. CDR3 in amino acids: CASSPRRDSNTDTQYF. CDR3 bases: TGTGCCAGCAGCCCGCGCCGGGACTCCAACACAGATACGCAGTATTTT.

This chain uses TRBV6-5 with TRBJ2-7, with 15 bases fitting TRBD2. Germline V CDR1 and CDR2: MNHEY, SVGAGI. V lost 7 bases and J lost 7; bases outside the gene matches: 8. CDR3 size: 15 residues. Here the CDR3 reads CASTGLAGGFWEQYF. In DNA form, the CDR3 reads TGTGCCAGCACGGGACTAGCGGGAGGTTTTTGGGAGCAGTACTTC.

The chain uses TRBV12-5 and TRBJ2-3, with a tentative D call TRBD2 (5 bases). CDR3 length equals 13 residues. CDR1 is LGHNT, CDR2 FRNRAP, per germline. The germline V and J ends were trimmed by 5 bases and 6 bases, with 12 bases remaining between them. The CDR3 sequence is CASGSGVGDTQYF. The CDR3 bases are TGTGCTAGTGGTAGCGGAGTGGGGGATACGCAGTATTTT.

J is TRBJ2-5 and V is TRBV19; the match to TRBD1 covers 12 bases. The V gene end was trimmed by 6 bases and the J gene end by 5 bases; junction bases not matched to a gene: 7. Per the germline V gene, CDR1 is LNHDA and CDR2 is SQIVND (reference sequence). CDR3 length: 15 residues. CDR3 coding DNA: TGTGCCAGTAGAACCGGGACAGGGGGCGGCGAGACCCAGTACTTC. Translating gives CASRTGTGGGETQYF.

This rearrangement joins TRBV28 to TRBJ1-5; possibly TRBD1 for D (6 bases). The CDR3 extends over 17 amino acids. V was pared by 3 bases and J by 3 bases, with 18 bases between. Germline CDR1 and CDR2: MDHEN and SYDVKM. The CDR3 loop is CASSFEGGGRVNQPQHF. For the CDR3, the DNA is TGTGCCAGCAGTTTTGAGGGAGGGGGGAGGGTCAATCAGCCCCAGCATTTT.

This chain uses TRBV7-9 with TRBJ1-1, with D maybe TRBD1 (5 bases). The CDR3 length is 15 residues. V was pared by 1 base and J by 6 bases, with 15 bases between. Germline CDR1 reads SEHNR; CDR2 reads FQNEAQ (reference sequence). CDR3 in amino acids: CASSLDPRAGAEAFF. Written as DNA, the CDR3 is TGTGCCAGCAGCTTAGATCCCAGGGCGGGGGCTGAAGCTTTCTTT.

V and J are TRBV28 and TRBJ2-2; no clear D. V gave up 1 base and J gave up 2 bases, with 2 bases separating them. CDR1 and CDR2 (germline): MDHEN, SYDVKM. The CDR3 is 13 residues long. DNA of the CDR3: TGTGCCAGCAGTTTATTAAACACCGGGGAGCTGTTTTTT. Its protein is CASSLLNTGELFF.

The chain couples TRBV27 to TRBJ2-5; D tentatively reads TRBD1 or TRBD2 (5 bases each). The CDR3 has 14 residues. Between the trimmed V and J ends, which lost 4 bases and 1 base, there was a span of 10 bases. Germline V gene lookup returns CDR1 MNHEY and CDR2 SMNVEV (reference sequence). CDR3 protein: CASSWFGGQETQYF. The DNA for the CDR3 is TGTGCCAGCAGTTGGTTTGGGGGCCAAGAGACCCAGTACTTC.

The V call is TRBV2, the J call TRBJ2-5; D unresolved. There are 12 residues in the CDR3. V was clipped by 9 bases and J by 2 bases, with 10 bases between them. CDR1 is SNHLY, CDR2 FYNNEI, per germline. The CDR3 is CASAPLQETQYF. The CDR3 coding sequence is TGTGCCAGTGCTCCGCTTCAAGAGACCCAGTACTTC.

J is TRBJ2-1 and V is TRBV6-5, with a possible D match to TRBD2 (6 bases). Trimming removed 4 bases at V and 6 bases at J, with 19 bases between. This CDR3 has 16 residues. CDR1 is MNHEY and CDR2 is SVGAGI in the germline V gene. CDR3 bases: TGTGCCAGCAGTTCCCCCGTACTAGCTGGCCGCAATGAGCAGTTCTTC. Translation: CASSSPVLAGRNEQFF.

This chain connects TRBV28 to TRBJ1-4; possible D gene TRBD1, 5 bases. The germline V gene has CDR1 MDHEN and CDR2 SYDVKM. CDR3 length equals 14 residues. With 8 bases removed from V and 8 bases from J, the gap between germline ends came to 18 bases. DNA of the CDR3: TGTGCCAGCGGGGGGACCGACAGTACGGAAAAACTGTTTTTT. This codes for CASGGTDSTEKLFF.

The chain combines TRBV5-3 with TRBJ2-3; possibly TRBD2 for D (5 bases). TRBV5-3 is recorded as an ORF, its role being uncertain. The CDR3 is 17 amino acids. V lost 4 bases to trimming and J lost 0 bases, with 18 bases between them. The CDR3 loop is CARSHISRGPSTDTQYF. DNA for the CDR3: TGTGCCAGAAGCCACATCTCTCGGGGTCCTAGCACAGATACGCAGTATTTT.

The chain carries TRBV7-8 and TRBJ2-5; D is unresolved. Trimming removed 1 base at V and 6 bases at J, with 18 bases between. Per germline, CDR1 SGHVS and CDR2 FQNEAQ. The CDR3 extends over 16 amino acids. CDR3 amino acids: CASSLVNPGVVKTQYF. The DNA for the CDR3 is TGTGCCAGCAGCTTAGTAAACCCCGGAGTAGTAAAGACCCAGTACTTC.

This clone was counted once. The rearrangement uses TRBV4-1 and TRBJ2-7; TRBD1 matches at 8 bases. CDR3 size: 13 residues. Germline-derived CDR1 and CDR2 are MGHRA and YSYEKL. V trimming: 3 bases; J trimming: 7 bases; junction bases outside the gene matches: 5. CDR3 coding DNA: TGCGCCAGCAGCCAGGGACAGGCGGAGGAGCAGTACTTC. Protein: CASSQGQAEEQYF.

V gene TRBV6-5 combines with J gene TRBJ1-3; no reliable D call. This CDR3 contains 13 residues. Deletions cut 10 bases from V and 1 base from J, with 11 bases between. Germline V gene data show CDR1 as MNHEY and CDR2 as SVGAGI. In DNA form, the CDR3 reads TGTGCCACATCCACTTCTTCTGGAAACACCATATATTTT. Protein sequence: CATSTSSGNTIYF.

The rearrangement joins TRBV10-2 to TRBJ1-4, with D unclear. Germline assignment: CDR1 WSHSY and CDR2 SAAADI. V was clipped by 4 bases and J by 0 bases, with 12 bases between them. The CDR3 is 16 amino acids. CDR3 protein: CASSVWQRPTNEKLFF. DNA for the CDR3: TGCGCCAGCAGTGTATGGCAGAGACCAACTAATGAAAAACTGTTTTTT.

This clone came up once. The chain combines TRBV5-6 with TRBJ1-3; D is possibly TRBD1 (5 bases). The CDR3 totals 19 residues. V gave up 4 bases and J gave up 8 bases, with 31 bases separating them. Germline CDR1 reads SGHDT; CDR2 reads YYEEEE. CDR3 in DNA: TGTGCCAGCAGCCTAGGTGGCAGGGAAGTTGATCTCCTTATTCACACCATATATTTT. Its protein product is CASSLGGREVDLLIHTIYF.

The J gene is TRBJ2-2, the V gene TRBV6-5; 10 bases fit TRBD1. Germline V lookup: CDR1 MNHEY, CDR2 SVGAGI. CDR3 length: 13 amino acids. V shed 6 bases, J shed 7 bases, and the junction held 2 bases outside the gene matches. CDR3 nucleotide sequence: TGTGCCAGCAGGACAGGGGGCGACGGGGAGCTGTTTTTT. Its protein product is CASRTGGDGELFF.

The CDR3 region has the DNA TGTGCCAGCAGCTGGACTACAGCGAACACTGAAGCTTTCTTT. Encoded protein: CASSWTTANTEAFF. The J gene is TRBJ1-1, the V gene TRBV5-5; D is unclear. CDR1 is SGHKS and CDR2 is YYEKEE in the germline V gene (reference sequence). Trimming stripped 3 bases from V and 1 base from J, with 10 bases between. This CDR3 spans 14 amino acids. Full variable domain (outside the CDR3, taken from reference TRBV5-5 and TRBJ1-1): DAGVTQSPTHLIKTRGQQVTLRCSPISGHKSVSWYQQVLGQGPQFIFQYYEKEERGRGNFPDRFSARQFPNYSSELNVNALLLGDSALYLCASSWTTANTEAFFGQGTRLTVV.

The rearrangement joins TRBV27 to TRBJ1-6; 8 bases agree with TRBD1. The CDR3 spans 15 residues. The germline V gene encodes CDR1 MNHEY and CDR2 SMNVEV (reference sequence). V trimming: 3 bases; J trimming: 10 bases; junction bases outside the gene matches: 8. Written as DNA, the CDR3 is TGTGCCAGCAGTTTCGGACAGGGAGGAAGGTCACCCCTCCACTTT. Residues: CASSFGQGGRSPLHF.

This clone appeared a few times. The chain carries TRBV5-1 and TRBJ1-2; possible D gene TRBD1, 5 bases. Germline V gives CDR1 SGHRS, CDR2 YFSETQ. The CDR3 has 13 residues. Trimming shortened V by 2 bases and J by 3 bases, and 8 bases separated the two germline ends. Here the CDR3 DNA reads TGCGCCAGCAGCTTCGGGGCCTACTATGGCTACACCTTC. Translated, it gives CASSFGAYYGYTF.

V and J are TRBV6-5 and TRBJ2-3; 10 bases match TRBD2. V was clipped by 4 bases and J by 4 bases; unmatched bases: 5. There are 15 residues in the CDR3. Germline V lookup: CDR1 MNHEY, CDR2 SVGAGI. In DNA form, the CDR3 reads TGTGCCAGCAGTTCAGCGGGAGGGATCCCAGATACGCAGTATTTT. The encoded protein is CASSSAGGIPDTQYF.

This rearrangement joins TRBV29-1 to TRBJ2-7, with 8 bases matching TRBD1. Unmatched junction bases numbered 9, after V lost 5 bases and J lost 0 bases. The length of the CDR3 is 15 residues. The germline gives CDR1 SQVTM, CDR2 ANQGSEA. DNA for the CDR3: TGCAGCGTTTCCGGGACAGGAAGGAGCTCCTACGAGCAGTACTTC. Its translation is CSVSGTGRSSYEQYF.

The V call is TRBV28, the J call TRBJ1-1, with TRBD1 matching over 7 bases. Germline assignment: CDR1 MDHEN and CDR2 SYDVKM. Trimming cost V 6 bases and J 2 bases; bases outside gene matches: 9. The CDR3 loop spans 15 amino acids. In DNA, the CDR3 is TGTGCCAGCAGGCCACCCGACAGGGAAAACACTGAAGCTTTCTTT. It specifies CASRPPDRENTEAFF.